The T cell receptor (beta chain) described here comes from a study of blood T cells in healthy people across ages. Study observations and caveats: TCR beta diversity per million T cells fell roughly linearly with age.

CDR3 length: 15 amino acids. The germline gives CDR1 MNHEY, CDR2 SVGAGI. The trim removed 7 bases at V and 5 bases at J, leaving 11 bases unmatched. A second PCR of about 6 to 12 cycles used a sample-barcoded 5' primer and a J-beta primer mix. A template-switch adaptor that had 12 random nucleotides put a tag on each cDNA molecule. TCRdb fed the 5' RACE reads into MiXCR, producing one record per CDR3 protein. Here the sample spans about 1.8 million distinct CDR3 sequences, 40% to 55% being singletons. Every donor contributed ten milliliters of peripheral blood by blood draw. A minimum of 7 million PBMCs was isolated per sample. Details on this clonotype: The antigen is unknown.

Specimen: blood. This chain connects TRBV6-5 to TRBJ2-1, with TRBD2 identical over 7 bases. The source is a woman aged 40-49 years in good health. Written as DNA, the CDR3 is TGTGCCAGCAACTTATTACCGACTAGCAACAATGAGCAGTTCTTC. This sequence encodes CASNLLPTSNNEQFF.